The 15 T cell receptor beta chains presented below share a single source sample, sequenced in a study of T-cell memory formation after mild COVID-19. TCRdb fed the 5' RACE reads into MiXCR, producing one record per CDR3 protein. The sample shows some 200,000 distinct CDR3 sequences, around 9.5% of them seen only once. Sequenced sample: PBMCs or a T cell subset sorted from them (not recorded which). Every receptor here comes from a man aged 18-30 years who had mild COVID-19 (a few samples of this study predate the infection). Cell type and time point are not known.

This clonotype showed up just a few times. The chain is built from TRBV4-3 and TRBJ2-2; TRBD1 matches at 7 bases. The germline V gene encodes CDR1 LGHNA and CDR2 YSLEER. The CDR3 consists of 14 residues. J was trimmed by 9 bases and V by 5 bases; bases with no gene match: 9. Written as DNA, the CDR3 is TGCGCCAGCAGCTCGGGGCAGGGGGTCCGGGAGCTGTTTTTT. Translating gives CASSSGQGVRELFF.

The table lists this clonotype with many counts. This chain uses TRBV24-1 with TRBJ2-1; 15 bases line up with TRBD2. Per germline, CDR1 KGHDR and CDR2 SFDVKD. The CDR3 runs to 18 residues. J was trimmed by 5 bases and V by 2 bases; bases with no gene match: 6. CDR3 DNA sequence: TGTGCCACCAGTGATTCGGGACTAGCGGGGGGATCGAACAATGAGCAGTTCTTC. Translation: CATSDSGLAGGSNNEQFF.

The J gene is TRBJ2-7, the V gene TRBV29-1; D perhaps matches TRBD1 (5 bases). V was clipped by 6 bases and J by 3 bases, with 12 bases between them. The CDR3 spans 12 residues. The germline CDR1 and CDR2 sequences are SQVTM and ANQGSEA. The CDR3 coding sequence is TGCAGCGTGACAACGGACAACTACGAGCAGTACGTC. Amino acid sequence: CSVTTDNYEQYV.

At least ten counts were recorded for this clonotype. The chain combines TRBV6-2 or TRBV6-3 with TRBJ1-1; tentatively, D is TRBD1 (6 bases). The CDR3 length is 17 residues. Trimming stripped 0 bases from V and 0 bases from J, with 14 bases between. Germline lookup yields CDR1 MNHEY and CDR2 SVGEGT. CDR3 sequence: CASSYSPGGRLNTEAFF. The CDR3 bases are TGTGCCAGCAGTTACTCGCCCGGGGGGCGTCTGAACACTGAAGCTTTCTTT.

This clonotype occurred once. The CDR3 is CASSLILAGRSYEQYF. The CDR3, as DNA: TGTGCCAGCAGCTTAATCCTAGCGGGGCGCTCCTACGAGCAGTACTTC. The chain links TRBV7-2 to TRBJ2-7; 9 nucleotides match TRBD2. The ends lost 2 bases at V and 0 bases at J; junction bases unmatched: 5. CDR3 length: 16 residues. Germline assignment: CDR1 SGHTA and CDR2 FQGNSA.

Only a few counts were recorded for this clonotype. The CDR3 sequence: CSAPDRRGEAFF. In DNA, the CDR3 is TGCAGTGCCCCGGACAGAAGGGGGGAAGCTTTCTTT. The chain employs TRBV20-1 and TRBJ1-1; maybe TRBD1 (6 bases). CDR1 is DFQATT and CDR2 is SNEGSKA in the germline V gene (reference sequence). V was cut by 6 bases and J by 8 bases, with 16 bases left in between. There are 12 residues in the CDR3.

The chain's CDR3 is CASRDTGFYGYTF. CDR3 nucleotide sequence: TGTGCCAGCAGGGACACAGGGTTCTATGGCTACACCTTC. The chain has TRBV2 and TRBJ1-2, with D maybe TRBD1 (6 bases). The CDR3 is 13 amino acids. Germline-derived CDR1 and CDR2 are SNHLY and FYNNEI. Trimming removed 6 bases at V and 4 bases at J, with 12 bases between.

This clonotype was counted at least ten times. This sequence joins TRBV12-3 or TRBV12-4 and TRBJ1-2; 9 bases align to TRBD1. The CDR3 is 15 residues long. V trimming: 6 bases; J trimming: 4 bases; junction bases outside the gene matches: 9. CDR3 residues: CASSRPGTGLYGYTF. In DNA, the CDR3 is TGTGCCAGCAGCCGTCCCGGGACAGGGCTCTATGGCTACACCTTC.

This clonotype has a handful of counts. This chain links TRBV20-1 with TRBJ2-5, with 7 bases matching TRBD2. Germline assignment: CDR1 DFQATT and CDR2 SNEGSKA (reference sequence). With 6 bases clipped from V and 5 bases from J, the junction kept 12 bases outside the gene matches. The length of the CDR3 is 14 residues. DNA of the CDR3: TGCAGTGCAGTCGGACTAGGAGGTTGGGAGACCCAGTACTTC. Protein sequence: CSAVGLGGWETQYF.

This clonotype was counted between two and nine times. V gene TRBV7-2 combines with J gene TRBJ2-2; TRBD2 matches 8 bases. The CDR3 is 16 residues long. CDR1 is SGHTA, CDR2 FQGNSA, per germline. J was trimmed by 0 bases and V by 4 bases; bases with no gene match: 4. CDR3 loop: CASSWAGGSNTGELFF. The DNA of the CDR3 is TGTGCCAGCAGCTGGGCGGGGGGATCGAACACCGGGGAGCTGTTTTTT.

This clonotype was detected only a few times. The chain has TRBV29-1 and TRBJ2-2, with D tentatively TRBD1 (6 bases). The germline gives CDR1 SQVTM, CDR2 ANQGSEA. Trimming took 6 bases from V and 7 from J, leaving 15 bases between them. The CDR3 totals 13 residues. The CDR3 region is CSVKTGYSGELFF. The CDR3 bases are TGCAGCGTCAAAACAGGGTACAGCGGGGAGCTGTTTTTT.

This clonotype has just a few counts. The rearrangement uses TRBV12-3 or TRBV12-4 and TRBJ1-2; no definite D call. This CDR3 has 13 residues. Deletions cut 7 bases from V and 6 bases from J, with 15 bases between. CDR3 in DNA: TGTGCCAGCAACCAGGACGGAGTGAATGGCTACACCTTC. Translating gives CASNQDGVNGYTF.

This clonotype was picked up a small number of times. This rearrangement joins TRBV6-5 to TRBJ1-1; 7 nucleotides align to TRBD1. CDR1 MNHEY and CDR2 SVGAGI come from the germline V gene. V lost 2 bases to trimming and J lost 2 bases; unmatched junction nucleotides: 5. The CDR3 is 15 residues long. The CDR3 here is CASSYGDRVNTEAFF. The CDR3 region has the DNA TGTGCCAGCAGTTACGGAGACAGGGTCAACACTGAAGCTTTCTTT.

This clonotype was seen many times. The genes are TRBV5-1 and TRBJ2-5, with TRBD1 matching over 7 bases. CDR1 SGHRS and CDR2 YFSETQ come from the germline V gene. The ends lost 2 bases at V and 4 bases at J; junction bases unmatched: 2. The CDR3 runs 13 residues. Here the CDR3 reads CASSFPGGETQYF. CDR3 DNA sequence: TGCGCCAGCAGCTTCCCAGGGGGAGAGACCCAGTACTTC.

This clonotype occurred a few times. This chain links TRBV2 with TRBJ2-7, with a possible D match to TRBD2 (6 bases). V was trimmed by 8 bases and J by 2 bases, leaving 7 bases between them. The length of the CDR3 is 11 residues. Germline CDR1 SNHLY, CDR2 FYNNEI. The CDR3 DNA reads as TGTGCCAGCGCGGGGCCCTACGAGCAGTACGTC. It is translated as CASAGPYEQYV.